This T cell receptor beta chain was profiled in a study of blood T cell repertoires in COVID-19. Background on the study: PBMCs, B-cell-depleted T cells, or T cells were the source of the cDNA or gDNA that made up the material.

In the original workflow: From reference gene primer amplification, estimates of nucleated cell counts were derived. Sequenced by immunoSEQ multiplex PCR; TCRdb stores in-frame clones only, minus some. The V and J calls and clone size are taken from that table; D and trimming were inferred from the DNA. The sample shows about 160,000 clones, about four fifths of them seen only once. In germline, CDR1 is DFQATT, CDR2 SNEGSKA (reference sequence). This CDR3 comprises 10 residues. V was pared by 5 bases and J by 8 bases, with 1 base of the junction left unmatched. Ages ranged from about 18 to 100 years, with residence in 24 US areas. For recovered donors of Cohort 3, there were two negative PCRs, clearance, or symptom resolution.

This clonotype was obtained from a man aged 55 to 70 who had recovered from COVID-19. Sequenced material: PBMCs or T cells enriched from blood (not recorded which). The rearrangement joins TRBV20-1 to TRBJ1-2; 8 bases fit TRBD1. CDR3 DNA: TGCAGTGCTTGGGACAGGGGCTACACCTTC. This codes for CSAWDRGYTF.